This T cell receptor (beta chain) came from a study of blood T cell repertoires in COVID-19. Clones were read by immunoSEQ multiplex PCR, and TCRdb kept only the in-frame ones, dropping some. The sample records 200,000 to 250,000 clones, approximately 85% being singletons. Material for sequencing was peripheral blood. This clonotype was obtained from a woman of 80 years or more with COVID-19, enrolled during active disease.

The CDR3 nucleotides read TGCGCCAGCAGCCAAGATGCTTATCCTAGGACCCAGTACTTC. Protein sequence: CASSQDAYPRTQYF. J is TRBJ2-5 and V is TRBV4-1; D not certain. Germline CDR1 MGHRA, CDR2 YSYEKL. The CDR3 extends over 14 amino acids. V lost 0 bases to trimming and J lost 7 bases, with 12 bases between them.